The clone carrying this T cell receptor beta chain was picked up a small number of times. The data were obtained in a study of T-cell reconstitution after alpha-beta-depleted transplantation in children. Unique molecular identifiers were built into the TCRbeta library. TCRdb processed the PCR reads anew with MiXCR; each CDR3 protein has one entry. The sample has fewer than 1 million distinct CDR3 sequences, 16% seen once. The origin of this receptor is a male patient between 5 and 17 years old who had a stem cell transplant for acute lymphoblastic leukemia, so the T cells may come from the graft donor. Here the sequenced sample was PBMCs, mostly from graft donor cells, taken 360 days after TCRalphabeta/CD19-depleted stem cell transplant.

CDR3: CASSYGGGWDSPLHF. CDR3 DNA: TGTGCCAGCAGTTACGGGGGGGGATGGGATTCACCCCTCCACTTT. The V call is TRBV6-5, the J call TRBJ1-6, with D possibly TRBD1 on 5 matching bases. The CDR3 has 15 residues. V was trimmed by 2 bases and J by 8 bases, leaving 13 bases between them. Germline V gives CDR1 MNHEY, CDR2 SVGAGI.